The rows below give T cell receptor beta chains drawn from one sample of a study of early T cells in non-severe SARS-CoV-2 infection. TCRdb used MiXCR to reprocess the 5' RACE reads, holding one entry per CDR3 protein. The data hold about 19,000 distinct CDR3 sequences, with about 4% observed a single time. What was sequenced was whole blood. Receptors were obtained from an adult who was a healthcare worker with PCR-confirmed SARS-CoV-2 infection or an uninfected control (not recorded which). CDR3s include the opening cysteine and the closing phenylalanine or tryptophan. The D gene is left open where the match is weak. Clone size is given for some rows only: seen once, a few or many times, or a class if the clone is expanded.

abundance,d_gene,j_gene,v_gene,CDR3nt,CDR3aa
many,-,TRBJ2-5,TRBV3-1,TGTGCCAGCAGCCAAGATCTGACAGAGACCCAGTACTTC,CASSQDLTETQYF
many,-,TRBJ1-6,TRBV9,TGTGCCAGCAGCGTAAGTCAGGACTCACCCCTCCACTTT,CASSVSQDSPLHF
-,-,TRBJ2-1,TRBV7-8,TGTGCCAGCAGCTTAGCGCATTACAATGAGCAGTTCTTC,CASSLAHYNEQFF
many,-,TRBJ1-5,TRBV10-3,TGTGCCATCAGGGGGGACGATAATCAGCCCCAGCATTTT,CAIRGDDNQPQHF
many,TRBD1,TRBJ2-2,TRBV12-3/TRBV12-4,TGTGCCAGCAGCCGCCGGACAGGGGGCGCAATCGGGGAGCTGTTTTTT,CASSRRTGGAIGELFF
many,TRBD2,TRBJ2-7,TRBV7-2,TGTGCCAGCAGCACGGGAGGGACAAGCGTCTACGAGCAGTACTTC,CASSTGGTSVYEQYF
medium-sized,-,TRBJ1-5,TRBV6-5,TGTGCCAGCAGTTACGATGTAGGTCAGCCCCAGCATTTT,CASSYDVGQPQHF
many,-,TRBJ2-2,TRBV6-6,TGTGCCAGTGAAGGGGCCGGGGAGCTGTTTTTT,CASEGAGELFF
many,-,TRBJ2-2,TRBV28,TGTGCCAGCACAGCCACCGGGGAGCTGTTTTTT,CASTATGELFF
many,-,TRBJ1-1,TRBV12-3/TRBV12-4,TGTGCCAGCAGTTTTCGGCGTGAAGCTTTCTTT,CASSFRREAFF
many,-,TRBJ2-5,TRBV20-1,TGCAGTGCGCAGTACCAAGAGACCCAGTACTTC,CSAQYQETQYF
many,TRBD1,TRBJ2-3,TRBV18,TGTGCCAGCTCACCACGACAGGGGGGCCACACAGATACGCAGTATTTT,CASSPRQGGHTDTQYF
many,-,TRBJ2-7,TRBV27,TGTGCCAGCAGGACAGCTAGCTCCTACGAGCAGTACTTC,CASRTASSYEQYF
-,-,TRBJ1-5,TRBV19,TGTGCCAGTAGTATCCCCAGGGGAAGATTTTTTCGCAATCAGCCCCAGCATTTT,CASSIPRGRFFRNQPQHF
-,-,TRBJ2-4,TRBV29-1,TGCAGCGTCCGGGAGAAACTAGCCAAAAACATTCAGTACTTC,CSVREKLAKNIQYF
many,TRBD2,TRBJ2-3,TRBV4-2,TGTGCCAGCAGCCCCCGACTAGCGGCAACTACAGATACGCAGTATTTT,CASSPRLAATTDTQYF
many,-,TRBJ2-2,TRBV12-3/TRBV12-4,TGTGCCAGCAGTTTGAGACTAGGGGTAACCGGGGAGCTGTTTTTT,CASSLRLGVTGELFF
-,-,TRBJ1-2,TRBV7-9,TGTGCCAGCAGCCCCAGGACGGCGCTCCAAAACTATGGCTACACCTTC,CASSPRTALQNYGYTF
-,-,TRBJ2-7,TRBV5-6,TGTGCCAGCAGCTTGTTACACGAGCAGTACTTC,CASSLLHEQYF
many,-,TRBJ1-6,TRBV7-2,TGTGCCAGCAGCTTAGAGGTATCACCCCTCCACTTT,CASSLEVSPLHF
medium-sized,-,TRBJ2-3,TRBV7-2,TGTGCCAGCAGCTTAGGATCGTTGAGGGATACGCAGTATTTT,CASSLGSLRDTQYF
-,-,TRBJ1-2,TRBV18,TGTGCCAGCTCTCCATCTGCAGGGGCCTATGGCTACACCTTC,CASSPSAGAYGYTF
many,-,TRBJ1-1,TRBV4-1,TGCGCCAGCAGGGCTCAGCTAGGGGTGAACACTGAAGCTTTCTTT,CASRAQLGVNTEAFF
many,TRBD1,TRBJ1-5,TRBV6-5,TGTGCCAGCAGGGAACAGGGGTATGATCAGCCCCAGCATTTT,CASREQGYDQPQHF
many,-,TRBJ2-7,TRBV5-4,TGTGCCAGCAGCTTGGAAACCGGTCGTAGAAACGAGCAGTACTTC,CASSLETGRRNEQYF
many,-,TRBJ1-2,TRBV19,TGTGCCAGTAGTATTCTTTTCGCAAGCCTTGGCTACACCTTC,CASSILFASLGYTF
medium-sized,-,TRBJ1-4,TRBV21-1,TGTGCCAGCAGCAAAGTGGGGACCGAAACTAATGAAAAACTGTTTTTT,CASSKVGTETNEKLFF
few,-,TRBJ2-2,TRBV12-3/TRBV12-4,TGTGCCAGCAGGGCGGACAGTTCCACCGGGGAGCTGTTTTTT,CASRADSSTGELFF
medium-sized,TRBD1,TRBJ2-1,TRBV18,TGTGCCAGCTCACCACCAGGGACAGTCCGAGGATTCGATGAGCAGTTCTTC,CASSPPGTVRGFDEQFF
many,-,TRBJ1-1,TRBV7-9,TGTGCCAGCAGCTTCATAGGGGCCACTGAAGCTTTCTTT,CASSFIGATEAFF
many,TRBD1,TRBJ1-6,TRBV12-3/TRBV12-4,TGTGCCAGCAGCCCGACAGGGGGCACTTCACCCCTCCACTTT,CASSPTGGTSPLHF
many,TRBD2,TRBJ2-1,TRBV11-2,TGTGCCAGCAGCCGATCACTAGCGGGCCATTACAATGAGCAGTTCTTC,CASSRSLAGHYNEQFF
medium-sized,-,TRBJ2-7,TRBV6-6,TGTGCCAGCAGTTGGGCACCCTACGAGCAGTACTTC,CASSWAPYEQYF
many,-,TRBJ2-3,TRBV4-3,TGCGCCAGCAGCCAAGTAGGTTTCGCGCGCACAGATACGCAGTATTTT,CASSQVGFARTDTQYF
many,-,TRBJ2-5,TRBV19,TGTGCCAGTAGTATCGACGGGGCGCCTATAGAGACCCAGTACTTC,CASSIDGAPIETQYF
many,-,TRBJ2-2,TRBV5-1,TGCGCCAGCAGCCCCTCCGGTCGGGGGACCACCGGGGAGCTGTTTTTT,CASSPSGRGTTGELFF
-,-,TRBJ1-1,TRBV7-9,TGTGCCAGCTTCCTCGGCACTGAAGCTTTCTTT,CASFLGTEAFF
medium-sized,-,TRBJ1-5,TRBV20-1,TGCAGCGGCCTAGGTGTCGGCTATAGCAATCAGCCCCAGCATTTT,CSGLGVGYSNQPQHF
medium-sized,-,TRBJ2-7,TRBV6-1,TGTGCCAGCATCGAAGGGTTTGGCGAGCAGTACTTC,CASIEGFGEQYF
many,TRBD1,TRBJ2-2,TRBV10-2,TGCGCCAGCAGTGGAACATTGGGGACAGGACCCGCCGGGGAGCTGTTTTTT,CASSGTLGTGPAGELFF
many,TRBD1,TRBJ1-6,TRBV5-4,TGTGCCAGCAGCCTCCGGGACAGGGGTTCACCCCTCCACTTT,CASSLRDRGSPLHF
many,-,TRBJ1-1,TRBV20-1,TGCAGTGCTAGAGAGTTAATTAAAGACACTGAAGCTTTCTTT,CSARELIKDTEAFF
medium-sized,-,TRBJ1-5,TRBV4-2,TGTGCCAGCAGTCAGGAGGGGGTTTATAGCAATCAGCCCCAGCATTTT,CASSQEGVYSNQPQHF
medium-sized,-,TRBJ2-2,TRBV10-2,TGCGCCAGCAGTGATCTTGGGGGGGCCTGGGACACCGGGGAGCTGTTTTTT,CASSDLGGAWDTGELFF
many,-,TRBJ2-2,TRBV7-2,TGTGCCAGCAGCTTAGAAGCCGGGGAGCTGTTTTTT,CASSLEAGELFF
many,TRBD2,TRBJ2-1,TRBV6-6,TGTGCCAGCAGTTACTCCGGACTAGTAAGTGAGCAGTTCTTC,CASSYSGLVSEQFF
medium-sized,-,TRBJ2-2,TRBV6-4,TGTGCCAGCAGTGACGGAGACACCGGGGAGCTGTTTTTT,CASSDGDTGELFF